This T cell receptor beta chain appears in the sequencing data of a study of cytomegalovirus exposure and HLA in healthy donors. On the study more broadly: HLA-typed donors were the source of 83 million or so unique TCRs held in an early data release.

On this clone: Its target is unknown.

PCR primers comprised 60 Vbeta and 13 Jbeta primers. Original processing notes: Counted up in a later analysis, unique TCR beta chains came to about 80 million, with around 11 million shared. Sequencing used immunoSEQ multiplex PCR; TCRdb keeps in-frame clones, though not all of them. V and J calls and clone size are those listed in that table; D and trimming were worked out from the DNA. In the table there are 170,000 or so clones, roughly 80% of which are singletons. The V and J ends lost 9 bases and 0 bases respectively, with 18 bases between them. This CDR3 region has 16 residues. Germline assignment: CDR1 LNHDA and CDR2 SQIVND (reference sequence). General observations from the study: Most CMV-associated TCR beta chains were later found to appear HLA-restricted.

The clonotype originates from a man aged 60 to 69 in good health and CMV-seronegative. The sample consisted of PBMCs. The chain is built from TRBV19 and TRBJ1-5; the D gene is possibly TRBD1 (6 bases). CDR3 loop: CASGLLQGHSNQPQHF. The CDR3, as DNA: TGTGCCAGCGGGCTTCTACAGGGACATAGCAATCAGCCCCAGCATTTT.